This T cell receptor (beta chain) was recorded in a study of blood T cell repertoires in COVID-19. About the research overall: T cells, B-cell-depleted T cells, or PBMCs provided the cDNA or gDNA that served as material.

V lost 3 bases, J lost 3 bases, and 12 bases lay in between. From germline, CDR1 is KGHSH and CDR2 LQKENI. This CDR3 region has 15 residues. As originally analysed: Reference gene primer amplification gave estimated nucleated cell counts. Using immunoSEQ multiplex PCR, the repertoire was profiled, and TCRdb retains in-frame clones only, with some absent. V, J and clone size reflect that table, while D and trimming were determined from the DNA. The sample shows some 500,000 clones, 85% to 90% of them seen only once. The rearrangement links TRBV18 to TRBJ1-5; a possible D gene is TRBD1 (6 bases). This TCR came from a woman between 50 and 59 years old with COVID-19, enrolled during active disease. Material for sequencing was peripheral blood. The CDR3 nucleotides are TGTGCCAGCTCACCGCAAACAGGGCTCAATCAGCCCCAGCATTTT. The encoded protein is CASSPQTGLNQPQHF.